This is a list of T cell receptor beta chains from one sample in a study of naive and memory T cell subsets. One entry per CDR3 protein, called by TCRdb with MiXCR from the UMI-ligation and nested PCR reads. The sample holds 130,000 to 150,000 distinct CDR3 sequences; approximately 15% are singletons and the top ten take about 0.14%. Sequenced: naive CD4+ T cells from blood. The receptors were sampled from a human donor in good health. CDR3s include the opening cysteine and the closing phenylalanine or tryptophan. The D gene is left open where the match is weak. Expanded clones are given a class, and other clones once, few, many or no size at all.

clone size,D gene,V gene,J gene,CDR3 protein,CDR3 DNA
many,-,TRBV4-1,TRBJ2-3,CASSQGRGPRNTDTQYF,TGCGCCAGCAGCCAAGGACGGGGGCCTCGGAACACAGATACGCAGTATTTT
many,TRBD2,TRBV29-1,TRBJ2-1,CSGGGGISYNEQFF,TGCAGCGGTGGGGGGGGGATCTCCTACAATGAGCAGTTCTTC
few,-,TRBV20-1,TRBJ2-7,CSAQKHETYEQYF,TGCAGTGCGCAGAAACATGAAACCTACGAGCAGTACTTC
few,TRBD2,TRBV12-3/TRBV12-4,TRBJ2-1,CASSPWAGAPGEQFF,TGTGCCAGCAGTCCTTGGGCGGGAGCCCCCGGTGAGCAGTTCTTC
-,TRBD1,TRBV6-5,TRBJ2-3,CASSYPRDRVPDTQYF,TGTGCCAGCAGTTACCCCCGGGACAGGGTCCCAGATACGCAGTATTTT
-,-,TRBV5-6,TRBJ1-2,CASSLRRIVANYGYTF,TGTGCCAGCAGCTTACGTCGAATTGTAGCTAACTATGGCTACACCTTC
-,-,TRBV5-5,TRBJ2-5,CASSTQSETQYF,TGTGCCAGCAGCACACAGTCGGAGACCCAGTACTTC
few,-,TRBV3-1,TRBJ1-5,CASSSSGVSNQPQHF,TGTGCCAGCAGTAGCAGCGGGGTTAGCAATCAGCCCCAGCATTTT
-,-,TRBV12-3/TRBV12-4,TRBJ2-1,CASSFGGLGYNEQFF,TGTGCCAGCAGTTTCGGGGGACTGGGGTACAATGAGCAGTTCTTC
-,-,TRBV20-1,TRBJ2-5,CSAADGFQETQYF,TGCAGTGCAGCGGACGGATTCCAAGAGACCCAGTACTTC
-,TRBD1,TRBV29-1,TRBJ1-5,CSVADRGQPQHF,TGCAGCGTGGCCGACAGGGGCCAGCCCCAGCATTTT
-,TRBD2,TRBV30,TRBJ2-1,CAWGGLAGGTNEQFF,TGTGCCTGGGGGGGACTAGCGGGAGGCACCAATGAGCAGTTCTTC
-,-,TRBV20-1,TRBJ1-4,CSARAWGSEKLFF,TGCAGTGCTAGAGCATGGGGTTCGGAAAAACTGTTTTTT
few,-,TRBV29-1,TRBJ1-2,CSGGDLTNYGYTF,TGCAGCGGAGGTGACCTCACTAACTATGGCTACACCTTC
-,TRBD1,TRBV6-2/TRBV6-3,TRBJ1-5,CASSWDRNQPQHF,TGTGCCAGCAGCTGGGACAGAAATCAGCCCCAGCATTTT
many,-,TRBV18,TRBJ2-3,CASSPLTDSADTQYF,TGTGCCAGCTCACCCCTAACAGATTCCGCAGATACGCAGTATTTT
few,-,TRBV28,TRBJ1-3,CASSFGRENTIYF,TGTGCCAGCAGTTTCGGCAGGGAAAACACCATATATTTT
few,-,TRBV24-1,TRBJ2-3,CATSDTNTDTQYF,TGTGCCACCAGTGATACCAACACAGATACGCAGTATTTT
few,-,TRBV7-9,TRBJ2-3,CASSAQSTDTQYF,TGTGCCAGCAGCGCCCAAAGCACAGATACGCAGTATTTT
-,TRBD2,TRBV28,TRBJ2-3,CASSFLGAGEADTQYF,TGTGCCAGCAGTTTTTTAGGAGCGGGAGAAGCAGATACGCAGTATTTT
-,TRBD2,TRBV29-1,TRBJ2-3,CSVPTGGRTPSTDTQYF,TGCAGCGTCCCCACCGGCGGGAGGACCCCTAGCACAGATACGCAGTATTTT
many,-,TRBV10-3,TRBJ2-1,CAISAGADNEQFF,TGTGCCATCAGTGCGGGAGCCGACAATGAGCAGTTCTTC
-,TRBD2,TRBV7-6,TRBJ2-1,CASSLGPSGSANYNEQFF,TGTGCCAGCAGCTTAGGTCCTAGCGGGAGCGCAAACTACAATGAGCAGTTCTTC
few,-,TRBV2,TRBJ2-3,CASRSGPLLDTQYF,TGTGCCAGCAGGTCGGGACCCCTCCTGGATACGCAGTATTTT
-,-,TRBV14,TRBJ2-5,CASSRYGTLNGETQYF,TGTGCCAGCAGCCGCTACGGGACACTGAACGGAGAGACCCAGTACTTC
few,-,TRBV5-1,TRBJ2-3,CASSSASTDTQYF,TGCGCCAGCAGCTCTGCTAGCACAGATACGCAGTATTTT
-,-,TRBV7-2,TRBJ2-1,CASSLVGGNEQFF,TGTGCCAGCAGCTTAGTTGGGGGGAATGAGCAGTTCTTC
few,TRBD2,TRBV4-3,TRBJ2-3,CASSQNPGLAGVGDTQYF,TGCGCCAGCAGCCAAAACCCGGGACTAGCGGGAGTCGGGGATACGCAGTATTTT
few,-,TRBV9,TRBJ2-5,CASSVGGTRNQETQYF,TGTGCCAGCAGCGTAGGAGGGACACGGAACCAAGAGACCCAGTACTTC
few,TRBD2,TRBV20-1,TRBJ2-1,CSARVAGGPGYNEQFF,TGCAGTGCTAGAGTGGCGGGAGGGCCGGGGTACAATGAGCAGTTCTTC
few,TRBD1,TRBV6-5,TRBJ1-6,CASSMDRGDSPLHF,TGTGCCAGCAGTATGGACAGGGGCGATTCACCCCTCCACTTT
-,-,TRBV19,TRBJ2-1,CASSISRADEQFF,TGTGCCAGTAGTATCTCCAGAGCCGATGAGCAGTTCTTC
many,TRBD2,TRBV12-3/TRBV12-4,TRBJ2-4,CASNLAGGKNIQYF,TGTGCCAGCAATCTAGCGGGAGGCAAAAACATTCAGTACTTC
many,TRBD1,TRBV28,TRBJ1-5,CASRLGQGSNQPQHF,TGTGCCAGCAGACTGGGACAGGGTAGCAATCAGCCCCAGCATTTT
few,TRBD1,TRBV18,TRBJ2-7,CASSPPLGQGETYEQYF,TGTGCCAGCTCACCACCGCTGGGACAGGGAGAGACCTACGAGCAGTACTTC
-,-,TRBV20-1,TRBJ1-6,CSARDSLTSAGNSPLHF,TGCAGTGCTAGGGACTCCCTTACTTCTGCCGGGAATTCACCCCTCCACTTT
few,TRBD1,TRBV11-2,TRBJ2-7,CASSLVAGQGSREQYF,TGTGCCAGCAGCTTAGTGGCGGGACAGGGGAGTCGCGAGCAGTACTTC
-,TRBD1,TRBV20-1,TRBJ2-1,CSARVGAGGMYEQFF,TGCAGTGCTAGAGTCGGCGCAGGGGGCATGTATGAGCAGTTCTTC
-,-,TRBV29-1,TRBJ1-5,CSVGDISQPQHF,TGCAGCGTGGGGGACATCAGTCAGCCCCAGCATTTT
-,-,TRBV19,TRBJ1-5,CASTIGRARNQPQHF,TGTGCCAGTACCATTGGGAGGGCTCGAAATCAGCCCCAGCATTTT
many,TRBD2,TRBV24-1,TRBJ2-7,CATSDASGGREQYF,TGTGCCACCAGTGATGCTTCGGGAGGGCGCGAGCAGTACTTC
few,TRBD1,TRBV20-1,TRBJ2-3,CSARPGGTGPHTQYF,TGCAGTGCTAGGCCGGGCGGGACAGGGCCGCATACGCAGTATTTT
many,TRBD1,TRBV5-1,TRBJ2-7,CASSKGQADYEQYF,TGCGCCAGCAGCAAAGGACAGGCAGATTACGAGCAGTACTTC
few,-,TRBV18,TRBJ2-1,CASSSRSSEYNEQFF,TGTGCCAGCTCGTCTAGGTCTAGCGAATACAATGAGCAGTTCTTC
few,-,TRBV18,TRBJ2-1,CASSPPSVWVQFF,TGTGCCAGCTCACCCCCCTCTGTGTGGGTGCAGTTCTTC
-,TRBD1,TRBV6-1,TRBJ1-2,CASSDHRGDGYTF,TGTGCCAGCAGTGACCACAGGGGAGATGGCTACACCTTC
-,TRBD2,TRBV12-3/TRBV12-4,TRBJ2-2,CASSLRLAVTGELFF,TGTGCCAGCAGTTTACGACTAGCGGTCACCGGGGAGCTGTTTTTT
-,-,TRBV18,TRBJ2-3,CASSPSDTQYF,TGTGCCAGCTCACCATCAGATACGCAGTATTTT
few,-,TRBV18,TRBJ2-1,CASSPLLGQYNEQFF,TGTGCCAGCTCACCCCTCCTTGGACAGTACAATGAGCAGTTCTTC
once,TRBD2,TRBV6-5,TRBJ2-1,CASRLAGTGNEQFF,TGTGCCAGCAGACTAGCGGGGACTGGCAATGAGCAGTTCTTC
-,TRBD2,TRBV20-1,TRBJ2-7,CSAGLAGAILHEQYF,TGCAGTGCTGGATTAGCGGGAGCGATCCTTCACGAGCAGTACTTC
few,TRBD2,TRBV5-1,TRBJ2-3,CASTLGIPGLAGVPDTQYF,TGCGCCAGCACCTTAGGAATTCCGGGACTAGCGGGAGTACCGGATACGCAGTATTTT
few,-,TRBV7-2,TRBJ2-3,CASSRLAVTDTQYF,TGTGCCAGCAGTCGCTTGGCGGTGACAGATACGCAGTATTTT
few,-,TRBV20-1,TRBJ1-6,CSARDPGFISPLHF,TGCAGTGCTAGAGATCCAGGGTTTATATCACCCCTCCACTTT
-,-,TRBV14,TRBJ1-5,CASSPQGANQPQHF,TGTGCCAGCAGCCCTCAGGGTGCCAATCAGCCCCAGCATTTT
-,-,TRBV6-1,TRBJ1-6,CASSAGQGGYSPLHF,TGTGCCAGCAGCGCGGGGCAGGGCGGGTATTCACCCCTCCACTTT
-,-,TRBV3-1,TRBJ2-7,CASSPNPGPSYEQYF,TGTGCCAGCAGCCCTAACCCGGGGCCTTCCTACGAGCAGTACTTC